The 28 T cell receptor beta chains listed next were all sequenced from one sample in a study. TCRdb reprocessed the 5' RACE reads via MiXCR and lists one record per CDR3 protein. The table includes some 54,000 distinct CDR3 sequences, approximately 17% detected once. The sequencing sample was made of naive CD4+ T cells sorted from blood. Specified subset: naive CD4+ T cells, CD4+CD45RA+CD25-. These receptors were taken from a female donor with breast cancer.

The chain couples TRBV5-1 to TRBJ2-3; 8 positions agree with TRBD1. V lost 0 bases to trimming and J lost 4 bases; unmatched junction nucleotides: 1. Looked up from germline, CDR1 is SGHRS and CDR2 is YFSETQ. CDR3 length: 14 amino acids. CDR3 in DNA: TGCGCCAGCAGCTTGGGACAGGGGTCAGATACGCAGTATTTT. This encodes CASSLGQGSDTQYF. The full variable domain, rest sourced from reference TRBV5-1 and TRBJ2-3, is KAGVTQTPRYLIKTRGQQVTLSCSPISGHRSVSWYQQTPGQGLQFLFEYFSETQRNKGNFPGRFSGRQFSNSRSEMNVSTLELGDSALYLCASSLGQGSDTQYFGPGTRLTVL.

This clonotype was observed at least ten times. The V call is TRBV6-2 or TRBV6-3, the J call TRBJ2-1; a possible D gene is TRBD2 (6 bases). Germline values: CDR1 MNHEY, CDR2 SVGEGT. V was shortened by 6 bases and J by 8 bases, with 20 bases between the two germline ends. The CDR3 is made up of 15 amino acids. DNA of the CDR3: TGTGCCAGCAGAAAACAAAACCTGGAGGGCGATGAGCAGTTCTTC. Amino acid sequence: CASRKQNLEGDEQFF.

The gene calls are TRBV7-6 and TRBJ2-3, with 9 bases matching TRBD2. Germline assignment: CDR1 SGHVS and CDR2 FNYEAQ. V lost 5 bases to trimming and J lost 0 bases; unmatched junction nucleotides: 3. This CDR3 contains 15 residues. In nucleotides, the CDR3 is TGTGCCAGCAGCCGTCTAGCGGGAAGCACAGATACGCAGTATTTT. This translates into CASSRLAGSTDTQYF.

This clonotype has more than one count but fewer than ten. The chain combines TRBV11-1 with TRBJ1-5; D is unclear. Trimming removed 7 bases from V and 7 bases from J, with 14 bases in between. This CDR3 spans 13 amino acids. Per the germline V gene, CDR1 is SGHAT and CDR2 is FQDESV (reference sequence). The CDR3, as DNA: TGTGCCAGCAACTCTTTCCCGGGACAGCCCCAGCATTTT. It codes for CASNSFPGQPQHF.

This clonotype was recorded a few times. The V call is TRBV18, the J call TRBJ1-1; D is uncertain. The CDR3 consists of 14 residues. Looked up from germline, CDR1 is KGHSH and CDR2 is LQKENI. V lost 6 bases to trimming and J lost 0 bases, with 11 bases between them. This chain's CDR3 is CASSELDVNTEAFF. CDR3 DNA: TGTGCCAGCTCTGAACTCGATGTGAACACTGAAGCTTTCTTT.

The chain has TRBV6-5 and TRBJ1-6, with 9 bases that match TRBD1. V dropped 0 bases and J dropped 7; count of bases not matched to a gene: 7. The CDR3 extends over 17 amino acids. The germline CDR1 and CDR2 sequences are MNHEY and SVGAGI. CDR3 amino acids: CASSYSAGTGSNSPLHF. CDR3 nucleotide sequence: TGTGCCAGCAGTTACTCGGCCGGGACAGGGTCGAATTCACCCCTCCACTTT.

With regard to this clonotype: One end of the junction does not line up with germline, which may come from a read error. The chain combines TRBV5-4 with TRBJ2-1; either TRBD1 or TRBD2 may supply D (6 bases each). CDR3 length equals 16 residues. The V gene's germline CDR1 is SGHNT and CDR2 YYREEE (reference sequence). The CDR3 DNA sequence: TGTGCTAGCAGCTTGGGGGGCAGGGGATCAAACAATGAGCAGTTCTTC. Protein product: CASSLGGRGSNNEQFF.

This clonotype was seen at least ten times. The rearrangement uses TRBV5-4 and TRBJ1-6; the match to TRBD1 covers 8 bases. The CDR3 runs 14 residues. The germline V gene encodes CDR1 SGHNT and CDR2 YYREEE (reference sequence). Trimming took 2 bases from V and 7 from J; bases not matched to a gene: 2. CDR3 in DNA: TGTGCCAGCAGCTTCAGGGGGCAAAATTCACCCCTCCACTTT. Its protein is CASSFRGQNSPLHF.

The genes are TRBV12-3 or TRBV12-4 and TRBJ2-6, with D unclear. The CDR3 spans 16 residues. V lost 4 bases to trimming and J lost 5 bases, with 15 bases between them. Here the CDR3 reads CASSSTGKSRANVLTF. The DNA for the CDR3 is TGTGCCAGCAGTTCCACTGGGAAATCTAGGGCCAACGTCCTGACTTTC.

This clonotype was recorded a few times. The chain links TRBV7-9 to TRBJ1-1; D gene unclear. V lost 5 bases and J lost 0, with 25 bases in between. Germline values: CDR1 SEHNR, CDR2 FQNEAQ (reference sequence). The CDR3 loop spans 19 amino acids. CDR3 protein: CASSPLRTRRFNMNTEAFF. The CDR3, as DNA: TGTGCCAGCAGCCCCCTGAGGACTCGACGTTTCAACATGAACACTGAAGCTTTCTTT.

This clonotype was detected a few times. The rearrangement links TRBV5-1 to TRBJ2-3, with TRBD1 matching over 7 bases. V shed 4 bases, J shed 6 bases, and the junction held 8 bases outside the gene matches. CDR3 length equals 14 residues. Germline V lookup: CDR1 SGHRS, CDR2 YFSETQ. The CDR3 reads CASSPGQPWDTQYF. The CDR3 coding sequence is TGCGCCAGCAGCCCGGGACAGCCTTGGGATACGCAGTATTTT. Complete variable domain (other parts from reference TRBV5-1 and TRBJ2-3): KAGVTQTPRYLIKTRGQQVTLSCSPISGHRSVSWYQQTPGQGLQFLFEYFSETQRNKGNFPGRFSGRQFSNSRSEMNVSTLELGDSALYLCASSPGQPWDTQYFGPGTRLTVL.

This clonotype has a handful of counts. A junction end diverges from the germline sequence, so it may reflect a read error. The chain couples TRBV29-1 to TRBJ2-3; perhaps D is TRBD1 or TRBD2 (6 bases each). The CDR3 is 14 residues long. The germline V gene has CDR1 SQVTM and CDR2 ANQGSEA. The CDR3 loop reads CSGEVGGGGDTQYF. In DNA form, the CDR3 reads TGCAGCGGTGAAGTCGGGGGCGGTGGAGATACGCAGTATTTT.

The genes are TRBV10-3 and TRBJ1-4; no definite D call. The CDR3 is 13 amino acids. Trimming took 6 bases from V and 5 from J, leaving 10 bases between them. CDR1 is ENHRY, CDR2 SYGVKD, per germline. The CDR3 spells CAIRGAENEKLFF. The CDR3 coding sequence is TGTGCCATCAGGGGAGCAGAAAATGAAAAACTGTTTTTT.

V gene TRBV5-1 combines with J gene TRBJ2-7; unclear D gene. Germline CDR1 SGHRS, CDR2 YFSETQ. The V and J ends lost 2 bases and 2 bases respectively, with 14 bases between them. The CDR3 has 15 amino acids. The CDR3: CASSLGSGRTYEQYF. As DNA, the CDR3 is TGCGCCAGCAGCTTAGGGTCCGGACGGACCTACGAGCAGTACTTC. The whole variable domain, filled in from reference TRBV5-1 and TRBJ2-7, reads KAGVTQTPRYLIKTRGQQVTLSCSPISGHRSVSWYQQTPGQGLQFLFEYFSETQRNKGNFPGRFSGRQFSNSRSEMNVSTLELGDSALYLCASSLGSGRTYEQYFGPGTRLTVT.

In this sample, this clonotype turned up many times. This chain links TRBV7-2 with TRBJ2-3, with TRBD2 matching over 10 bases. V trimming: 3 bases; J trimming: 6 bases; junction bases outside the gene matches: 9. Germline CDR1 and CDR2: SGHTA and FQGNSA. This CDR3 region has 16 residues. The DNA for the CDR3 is TGTGCCAGCAGCTTTCACTCTAGCGGGAGAGCTGATACGCAGTATTTT. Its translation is CASSFHSSGRADTQYF.

DNA for the CDR3: TGTGCCACCAGTGAGAACAGGGGAGGGGAGCAGTACTTC. The encoded protein is CATSENRGGEQYF. This rearrangement joins TRBV24-1 to TRBJ2-7, with D perhaps being TRBD1 or TRBD2 (7 bases each). This CDR3 has 13 amino acids. CDR1 and CDR2 (germline): KGHDR, SFDVKD. Trimming stripped 4 bases from V and 7 bases from J, with 13 bases between.

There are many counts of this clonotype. The CDR3 DNA reads as TGTGCCAGCAGGAGGGGGACAGGAGCCTCTGGAAACACCATATATTTT. It is translated as CASRRGTGASGNTIYF. The genes are TRBV6-5 and TRBJ1-3, with 8 bases fitting TRBD1. Germline V lookup: CDR1 MNHEY, CDR2 SVGAGI. The CDR3 spans 16 residues. V was pared by 6 bases and J by 0 bases, with 7 bases of the junction left unmatched.

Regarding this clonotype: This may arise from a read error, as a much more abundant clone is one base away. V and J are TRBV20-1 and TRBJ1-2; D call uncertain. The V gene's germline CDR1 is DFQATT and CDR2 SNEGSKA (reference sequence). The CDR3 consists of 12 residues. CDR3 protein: CSTRGPVDGYTF. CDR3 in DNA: TGCAGTACTAGAGGCCCGGTTGATGGCTACACCTTC.

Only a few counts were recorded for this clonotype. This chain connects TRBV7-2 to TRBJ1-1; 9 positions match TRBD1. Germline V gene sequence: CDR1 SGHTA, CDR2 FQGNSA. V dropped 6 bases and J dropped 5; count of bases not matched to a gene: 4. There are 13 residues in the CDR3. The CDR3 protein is CASRVTGGTEAFF. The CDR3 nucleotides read TGTGCCAGCAGGGTGACAGGGGGAACTGAAGCTTTCTTT. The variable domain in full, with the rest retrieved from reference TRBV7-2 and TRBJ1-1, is GAGVSQSPSNKVTEKGKDVELRCDPISGHTALYWYRQSLGQGLEFLIYFQGNSAPDKSGLPSDRFSAERTGGSVSTLTIQRTQQEDSAVYLCASRVTGGTEAFFGQGTRLTVV.

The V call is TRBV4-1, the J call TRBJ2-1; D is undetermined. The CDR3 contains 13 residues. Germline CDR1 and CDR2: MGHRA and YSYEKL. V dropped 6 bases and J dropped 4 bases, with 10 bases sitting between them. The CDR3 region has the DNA TGCGCCAGCAGTTCGACCTCTTACAATGAGCAGTTCTTC. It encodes CASSSTSYNEQFF.

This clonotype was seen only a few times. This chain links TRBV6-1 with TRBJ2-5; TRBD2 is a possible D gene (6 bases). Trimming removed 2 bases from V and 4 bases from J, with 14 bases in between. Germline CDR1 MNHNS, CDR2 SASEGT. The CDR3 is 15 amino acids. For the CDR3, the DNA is TGTGCCAGCAGTGAATCCTGGGGGGTACTAGAGACCCAGTACTTC. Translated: CASSESWGVLETQYF.

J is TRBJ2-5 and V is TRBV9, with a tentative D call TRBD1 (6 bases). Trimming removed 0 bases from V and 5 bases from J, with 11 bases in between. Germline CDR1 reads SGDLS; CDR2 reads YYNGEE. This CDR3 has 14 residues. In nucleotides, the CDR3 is TGTGCCAGCAGCGTAGATAACAGGGTGGAGACCCAGTACTTC. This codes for CASSVDNRVETQYF. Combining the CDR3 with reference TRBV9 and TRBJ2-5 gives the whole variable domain DSGVTQTPKHLITATGQRVTLRCSPRSGDLSVYWYQQSLDQGLQFLIQYYNGEERAKGNILERFSAQQFPDLHSELNLSSLELGDSALYFCASSVDNRVETQYFGPGTRLLVL.

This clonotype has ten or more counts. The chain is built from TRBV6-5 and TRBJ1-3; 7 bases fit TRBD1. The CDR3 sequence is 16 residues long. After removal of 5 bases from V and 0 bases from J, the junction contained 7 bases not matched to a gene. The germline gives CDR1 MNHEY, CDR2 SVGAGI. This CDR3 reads CASSVTGDSSGNTIYF. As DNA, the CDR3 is TGTGCCAGCAGTGTCACAGGGGATTCCTCTGGAAACACCATATATTTT.

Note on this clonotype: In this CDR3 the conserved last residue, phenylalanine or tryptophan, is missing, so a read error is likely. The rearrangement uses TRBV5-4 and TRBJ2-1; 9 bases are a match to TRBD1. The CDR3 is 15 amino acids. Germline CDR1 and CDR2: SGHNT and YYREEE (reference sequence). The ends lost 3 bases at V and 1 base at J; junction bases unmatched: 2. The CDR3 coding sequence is TGTGCCAGCAGCTCAGACAGGGGGTCCTACAATGAGCAGTTCATC. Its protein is CASSSDRGSYNEQFI.

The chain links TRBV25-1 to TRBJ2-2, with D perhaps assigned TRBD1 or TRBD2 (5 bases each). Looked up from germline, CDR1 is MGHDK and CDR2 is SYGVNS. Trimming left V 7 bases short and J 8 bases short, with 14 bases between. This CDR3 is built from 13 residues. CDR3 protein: CASTGTPRGELFF. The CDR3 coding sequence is TGTGCCAGCACCGGGACCCCCAGAGGGGAGCTGTTTTTT.

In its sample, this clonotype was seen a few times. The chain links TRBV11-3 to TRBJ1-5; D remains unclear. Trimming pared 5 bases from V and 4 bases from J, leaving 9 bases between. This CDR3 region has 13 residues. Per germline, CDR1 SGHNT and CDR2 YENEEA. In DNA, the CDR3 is TGTGCCAGCAGCCAGACATTAAATCAGCCCCAGCATTTT. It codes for CASSQTLNQPQHF.

In nucleotides, the CDR3 is TGCGCCAGCAGTCGGTTAGCGGACGGTACGAACACCGGGGAGCTGTTTTTT. Amino acids: CASSRLADGTNTGELFF. The J gene is TRBJ2-2, the V gene TRBV5-1, with D perhaps TRBD2 (6 bases). This CDR3 is built from 17 residues. V was shortened by 5 bases and J by 0 bases, with 17 bases between the two germline ends. Germline V gene lookup returns CDR1 SGHRS and CDR2 YFSETQ. Using reference TRBV5-1 and TRBJ2-2 for the parts outside the CDR3, the full variable domain is KAGVTQTPRYLIKTRGQQVTLSCSPISGHRSVSWYQQTPGQGLQFLFEYFSETQRNKGNFPGRFSGRQFSNSRSEMNVSTLELGDSALYLCASSRLADGTNTGELFFGEGSRLTVL.

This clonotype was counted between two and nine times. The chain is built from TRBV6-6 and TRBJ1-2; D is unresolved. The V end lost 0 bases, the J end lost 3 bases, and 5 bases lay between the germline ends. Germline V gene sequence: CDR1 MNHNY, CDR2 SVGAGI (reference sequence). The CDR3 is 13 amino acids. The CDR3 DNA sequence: TGTGCCAGCAGTTACTCGCCTTACTATGGCTACACCTTC. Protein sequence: CASSYSPYYGYTF.